This T cell receptor (beta chain) was sequenced for a study of cytomegalovirus exposure and HLA in healthy donors. Notes on the study in general: Some public TCRs appeared in many individuals, while most sequences were rare. Specificity for CMV antigens was confirmed in vitro for a few of the CMV-associated chains. The classifier, whose performance was assessed in both the original and validation cohorts, reportedly diagnosed cytomegalovirus status with high specificity and sensitivity.

A single count supports this clone. Its target is unknown. Separate from the roughly 730-subject first cohort, the roughly 120-subject validation cohort was the one that the donors belonged to. The V gene lost 0 bases and the J gene lost 3 bases, with 13 bases spanning the gap. The CDR3 is made up of 16 amino acids. Looked up from germline, CDR1 is SGDLS and CDR2 is YYNGEE. Data came from immunoSEQ multiplex PCR; TCRdb stores just in-frame clones and leaves some out. This table holds 250,000 to 300,000 clones, 86% found once. The sequenced sample consisted of PBMCs. The rearrangement uses TRBV9 and TRBJ2-1; D is perhaps TRBD1 (5 bases). The sequence derives from a woman between 18 and 29 years old in good health and CMV-seronegative. DNA of the CDR3: TGTGCCAGCAGCGTAGTTGGGGCCGTCGGCTACAATGAGCAGTTCTTC. Amino acids: CASSVVGAVGYNEQFF.